This TCR beta chain was identified during a study of T cell changes during pregnancy in multiple sclerosis (dated by TCRdb to the late 2010s). Describing the broader study: In women with multiple sclerosis, the researchers looked at how the T cell repertoire shifted as pregnancy progressed.

In regard to this clone: Its antigen is currently not known. Base qualities are not provided; no much larger clone lies one nucleotide away.

V trim: 5 bases; J trim: 8 bases; unmatched bases: 15. According to the germline V gene, CDR1 reads SGHNT and CDR2 reads YENEEA. From the cysteine up to the phenylalanine, the CDR3 has a length of 16 residues. Here the CDR3 DNA is all that survives: 48 bases in frame from base 1. To prepare the library, the immunoSEQ multiplex PCR assay was applied. The table was pulled from immuneACCESS by TCRdb, which kept in-frame rearrangements only. Such tables lose some clones; where checked, under half of the loss comes from unresolved V genes, and the rest has no known cause. The sample profile shows some 41,000 clones; almost 95% of them were found once. Of the sample, about 7.6% falls within the top ten clones.

The receptor was derived from a female donor with multiple sclerosis, enrolled in a pregnancy study. The chain employs TRBV11-3 and TRBJ2-1; 7 nucleotides in the junction match TRBD1. The source material was CD8+ T cells from peripheral blood mononuclear cells, sampled in the third trimester of pregnancy. CDR3 loop: CASSPLKGAGKHEQFF. The DNA is TGTGCCAGCAGCCCGTTAAAGGGGGCTGGAAAGCATGAGCAGTTCTTC.